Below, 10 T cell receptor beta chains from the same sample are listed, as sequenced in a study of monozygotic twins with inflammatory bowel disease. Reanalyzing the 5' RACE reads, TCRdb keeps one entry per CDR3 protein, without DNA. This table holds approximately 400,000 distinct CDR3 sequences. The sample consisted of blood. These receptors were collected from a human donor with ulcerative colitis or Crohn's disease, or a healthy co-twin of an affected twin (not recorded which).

CDR3 sequence: CSANSWSSTNEQFF. The gene calls are TRBV20-1 and TRBJ2-1. The CDR3 runs 14 residues. Germline V gives CDR1 DFQATT, CDR2 SNEGSKA (reference sequence).

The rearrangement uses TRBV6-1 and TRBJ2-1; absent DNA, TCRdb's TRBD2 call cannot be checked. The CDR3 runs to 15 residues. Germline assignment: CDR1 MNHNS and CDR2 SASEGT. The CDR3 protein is CASSEASVSYNEQFF.

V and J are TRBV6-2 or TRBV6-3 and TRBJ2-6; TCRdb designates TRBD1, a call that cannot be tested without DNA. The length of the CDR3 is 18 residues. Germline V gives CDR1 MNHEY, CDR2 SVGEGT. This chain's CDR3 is CASSYGQTTGSGANVLTF.

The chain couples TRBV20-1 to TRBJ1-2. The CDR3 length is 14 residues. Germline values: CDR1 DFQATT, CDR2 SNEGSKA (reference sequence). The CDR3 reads CSAKKELSRAGYTF.

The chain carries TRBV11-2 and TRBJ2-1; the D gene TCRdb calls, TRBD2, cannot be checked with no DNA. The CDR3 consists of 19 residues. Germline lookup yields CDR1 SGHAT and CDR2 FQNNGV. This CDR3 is CASLLGGGLGGDSYNEQFF. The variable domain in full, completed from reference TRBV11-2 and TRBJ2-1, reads EAGVAQSPRYKIIEKRQSVAFWCNPISGHATLYWYQQILGQGPKLLIQFQNNGVVDDSQLPKDRFSAERLKGVDSTLKIQPAKLEDSAVYLCASLLGGGLGGDSYNEQFFGPGTRLTVL.

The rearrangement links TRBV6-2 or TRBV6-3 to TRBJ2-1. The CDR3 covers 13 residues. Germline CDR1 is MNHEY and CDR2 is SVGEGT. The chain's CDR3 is CASSPTRYNEQFF.

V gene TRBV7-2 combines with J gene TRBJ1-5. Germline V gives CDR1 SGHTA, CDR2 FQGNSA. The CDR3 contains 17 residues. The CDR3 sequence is CASSLSERFNSNQPQHF.

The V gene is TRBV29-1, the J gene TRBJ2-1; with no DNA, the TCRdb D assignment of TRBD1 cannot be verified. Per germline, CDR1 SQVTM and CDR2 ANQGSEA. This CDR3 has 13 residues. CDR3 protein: CSVVSPPSNEQFF.

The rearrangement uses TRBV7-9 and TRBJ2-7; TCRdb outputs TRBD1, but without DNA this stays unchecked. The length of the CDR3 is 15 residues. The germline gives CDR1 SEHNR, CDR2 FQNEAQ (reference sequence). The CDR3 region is CASSSSGGSSYEQYF.

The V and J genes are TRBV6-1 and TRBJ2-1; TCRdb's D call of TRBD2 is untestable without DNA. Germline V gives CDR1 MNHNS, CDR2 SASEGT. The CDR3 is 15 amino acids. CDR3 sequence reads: CASRSGRAGDNEQFF.